A selection of T cell receptor beta chains follows, all from one sample in a study of shared clonotypes between healthy human individuals. Produced via immunoSEQ multiplex PCR; TCRdb's table is partial and in-frame only. The sample holds around 200,000 clones, 65% to 70% seen once. Input material: memory CD4+ T cells sorted from blood. The receptors here all came from a man under 40 in good health. The CDR3 runs from the conserved cysteine through the conserved F or W. Fields, in order: clone size, D gene, V gene, J gene, CDR3 protein, CDR3 DNA. The D gene is left open where the match is weak. Rows give clone size only sometimes, using once, few, many, or a class for an expanded clone.

clone size: .; D gene: TRBD2; V gene: TRBV5-6; J gene: TRBJ2-1; CDR3 protein: CASSFFLAGLNEQFF; CDR3 DNA: TGTGCCAGCAGCTTCTTTCTAGCGGGATTAAATGAGCAGTTCTTC
clone size: few; D gene: .; V gene: TRBV18; J gene: TRBJ1-3; CDR3 protein: CASSPSIRDLSYF; CDR3 DNA: TGTGCCAGCTCACCTTCGATAAGGGACCTATCGTATTTT
clone size: .; D gene: .; V gene: TRBV6-5; J gene: TRBJ1-3; CDR3 protein: CASSNTARGNTIYF; CDR3 DNA: TGTGCCAGCAGTAATACGGCCCGGGGAAACACCATATATTTT
clone size: .; D gene: .; V gene: TRBV6-1; J gene: TRBJ2-5; CDR3 protein: CASSGPGGQETQYF; CDR3 DNA: TGTGCCAGCAGTGGGCCCGGGGGCCAAGAGACCCAGTACTTC
clone size: .; D gene: TRBD2; V gene: TRBV19; J gene: TRBJ2-1; CDR3 protein: CASSITAGGLYNEQFF; CDR3 DNA: TGTGCCAGTAGTATAACCGCGGGAGGGTTATACAATGAGCAGTTCTTC
clone size: .; D gene: .; V gene: TRBV5-6; J gene: TRBJ2-5; CDR3 protein: CASSFLLGGPLDQETQYF; CDR3 DNA: TGTGCCAGCAGCTTCCTTCTGGGGGGTCCACTAGACCAAGAGACCCAGTACTTC
clone size: .; D gene: .; V gene: TRBV4-1; J gene: TRBJ1-4; CDR3 protein: CASSQDLHAGTVQEKLFF; CDR3 DNA: TGCGCCAGCAGCCAAGATCTTCATGCGGGGACGGTTCAGGAAAAACTGTTTTTT
clone size: .; D gene: TRBD2; V gene: TRBV13; J gene: TRBJ2-1; CDR3 protein: CASSKEILAGVPSSYNEQFF; CDR3 DNA: TGTGCCAGCAGCAAAGAGATACTAGCGGGAGTCCCGAGCTCCTACAATGAGCAGTTCTTC
clone size: .; D gene: .; V gene: TRBV6-1; J gene: TRBJ2-7; CDR3 protein: CASSRAGSISYEQYF; CDR3 DNA: TGTGCCAGCAGTCGCGCAGGGTCGATATCCTACGAGCAGTACTTC
clone size: .; D gene: TRBD1; V gene: TRBV5-1; J gene: TRBJ2-2; CDR3 protein: CASSPGQAANTGELFF; CDR3 DNA: TGCGCCAGCAGCCCAGGACAGGCCGCGAACACCGGGGAGCTGTTTTTT
clone size: .; D gene: .; V gene: TRBV7-9; J gene: TRBJ2-7; CDR3 protein: CASSGGRVYEQYF; CDR3 DNA: TGTGCCAGCAGCGGAGGCAGGGTCTACGAGCAGTACTTC
clone size: .; D gene: .; V gene: TRBV5-5; J gene: TRBJ1-4; CDR3 protein: CASKPGQSNEKLFF; CDR3 DNA: TGTGCCAGCAAACCTGGACAGAGCAATGAAAAACTGTTTTTT
clone size: .; D gene: .; V gene: TRBV6-4; J gene: TRBJ1-4; CDR3 protein: CASSDRPGEKLFF; CDR3 DNA: TGTGCCAGCAGTGACAGACCCGGGGAAAAACTGTTTTTT
clone size: .; D gene: TRBD1; V gene: TRBV28; J gene: TRBJ2-7; CDR3 protein: CASRGTGKSYEQYF; CDR3 DNA: TGTGCCAGCAGAGGGACAGGGAAGTCGTACGAGCAGTACTTC
clone size: few; D gene: .; V gene: TRBV2; J gene: TRBJ2-2; CDR3 protein: CASGMGGDTGELFF; CDR3 DNA: TGTGCCAGCGGAATGGGGGGTGACACCGGGGAGCTGTTTTTT
clone size: .; D gene: TRBD2; V gene: TRBV5-1; J gene: TRBJ2-2; CDR3 protein: CASSPVEAGGRLFF; CDR3 DNA: TGCGCCAGCAGTCCGGTAGAAGCGGGCGGGAGGCTGTTTTTT
clone size: .; D gene: .; V gene: TRBV25-1; J gene: TRBJ2-4; CDR3 protein: CASSPASIAKNIQYF; CDR3 DNA: TGTGCCAGCAGTCCAGCTTCCATAGCCAAAAACATTCAGTACTTC
clone size: many; D gene: TRBD1; V gene: TRBV5-1; J gene: TRBJ2-1; CDR3 protein: CASSSQGAGNEQFF; CDR3 DNA: TGCGCCAGCAGCTCGCAGGGGGCAGGGAATGAGCAGTTCTTC
clone size: few; D gene: TRBD1; V gene: TRBV27; J gene: TRBJ2-1; CDR3 protein: CASSHGQGYNEQFF; CDR3 DNA: TGTGCCAGCAGCCACGGACAGGGATACAATGAGCAGTTCTTC
clone size: few; D gene: .; V gene: TRBV18; J gene: TRBJ1-5; CDR3 protein: CASSPERGAQHF; CDR3 DNA: TGTGCCAGCTCACCAGAAAGGGGGGCCCAGCATTTT
clone size: .; D gene: .; V gene: TRBV7-2; J gene: TRBJ2-3; CDR3 protein: CASSGRVSDTQYF; CDR3 DNA: TGTGCCAGCAGCGGGCGGGTTTCAGATACGCAGTATTTT
clone size: few; D gene: .; V gene: TRBV7-2; J gene: TRBJ1-5; CDR3 protein: CASSSTGIRNQPQHF; CDR3 DNA: TGTGCCAGCAGCTCCACAGGGATACGCAATCAGCCCCAGCATTTT
clone size: .; D gene: .; V gene: TRBV10-3; J gene: TRBJ1-5; CDR3 protein: CAISADLGAHQPQHF; CDR3 DNA: TGTGCCATCAGTGCTGACTTGGGGGCACATCAGCCCCAGCATTTT
clone size: .; D gene: TRBD1; V gene: TRBV5-5; J gene: TRBJ2-2; CDR3 protein: CASSLLGGPNTGELFF; CDR3 DNA: TGTGCCAGCAGCTTGTTAGGGGGCCCGAACACCGGGGAGCTGTTTTTT
clone size: once; D gene: .; V gene: TRBV11-2; J gene: TRBJ2-1; CDR3 protein: CASSLAWGLNNEQFF; CDR3 DNA: TGTGCCAGCAGCTTAGCTTGGGGACTCAACAATGAGCAGTTCTTC
clone size: .; D gene: .; V gene: TRBV18; J gene: TRBJ2-3; CDR3 protein: CASSQPGRLSDTQYF; CDR3 DNA: TGTGCCAGCTCACAACCGGGACGATTGTCAGATACGCAGTATTTT
clone size: .; D gene: .; V gene: TRBV28; J gene: TRBJ2-3; CDR3 protein: CASSPEGTSTDTQYF; CDR3 DNA: TGTGCCAGCAGCCCAGAGGGGACTAGCACAGATACGCAGTATTTT
clone size: once; D gene: TRBD2; V gene: TRBV7-1; J gene: TRBJ2-1; CDR3 protein: CASSLAGGTEQFF; CDR3 DNA: TGTGCCAGCAGCTTGGCGGGAGGGACTGAGCAGTTCTTC
clone size: .; D gene: .; V gene: TRBV28; J gene: TRBJ2-7; CDR3 protein: CASSLGPSYEQYF; CDR3 DNA: TGTGCCAGCAGTTTGGGACCATCCTACGAGCAGTACTTC
clone size: .; D gene: .; V gene: TRBV5-1; J gene: TRBJ1-5; CDR3 protein: CASSLESGPNQPQHF; CDR3 DNA: TGCGCCAGCAGCTTGGAATCAGGCCCCAATCAGCCCCAGCATTTT
clone size: .; D gene: TRBD1; V gene: TRBV10-3; J gene: TRBJ1-5; CDR3 protein: CAISEGTGGGFDQPQHF; CDR3 DNA: TGTGCCATCAGTGAAGGTACAGGGGGCGGTTTTGATCAGCCCCAGCATTTT